Included here is one T cell receptor (beta chain) sequence, with context. Its antigen is unknown. The data were obtained in a study of OX40 agonist ivuxolimab in advanced cancers. The study, taken as a whole, reports: There were, on average, more expanded clones in CD8+ T cells than in CD4+.

V lost 7 bases and J lost 2, with 11 bases in between. The CDR3 runs to 13 residues. Germline V gives CDR1 MNHEY, CDR2 SVGAGI. Measured with immunoSEQ multiplex PCR; TCRdb has only the in-frame clones, and not every one. Of under 50,000 clones in the sample, more than 70% are singletons; the top ten hold approximately 5.1%. This receptor was identified in an adult with an advanced solid tumor such as melanoma, head and neck, liver or kidney cancer. The V gene is TRBV6-5, the J gene TRBJ1-2, with D perhaps TRBD1 (5 bases). The specimen was CD4+ or CD8+ T cells sorted from blood, collected in a trial of the OX40 agonist ivuxolimab. For the CDR3, the DNA is TGTGCCAGCACCGATGGACAAAACTATGGCTACACCTTC. Protein sequence: CASTDGQNYGYTF.